The 14 T cell receptor beta chains below were found in one sample sequenced in a study of cytomegalovirus exposure and HLA in healthy donors. Use of 60 Vbeta and 13 Jbeta primers characterized the PCR. Profiling relied on immunoSEQ multiplex PCR, and the TCRdb table lists in-frame clones only, not all of them. The table includes under 35,000 clones, approximately 47% detected once. Sample: PBMCs. The receptors shown here come from a woman aged 45-59 years in good health and CMV-seronegative.

The J gene is TRBJ2-5, the V gene TRBV13; TRBD1 is a possible D gene (7 bases). The CDR3 has 15 residues. Germline CDR1 is PRHDT and CDR2 is FYEKMQ (reference sequence). The V end was cut by 10 bases, the J end by 5 bases, with 23 bases between. CDR3 nucleotides: TGTGCCACCAAAAGTTCACTCAGGGGGGCGGAGACCCAGTACTTC. Its translation is CATKSSLRGAETQYF.

The V gene is TRBV14, the J gene TRBJ2-1; 8 bases map to TRBD2. From germline, CDR1 is SGHDN and CDR2 FVKESK. V dropped 4 bases and J dropped 8; count of bases not matched to a gene: 13. The CDR3 covers 16 residues. The CDR3 coding sequence is TGTGCCAGCAGCCCCCGGGGTAGCGGGGTGATGTATGAGCAGTTCTTC. Protein: CASSPRGSGVMYEQFF.

The chain uses TRBV6-7 and TRBJ2-7, with D unclear. TRBV6-7 is treated as an ORF (open reading frame) with a function not yet certain. Deletions cut 4 bases from V and 4 bases from J, with 20 bases between. The CDR3 runs 16 residues. In nucleotides, the CDR3 is TGTGCCAGCAGTTTTTTCGAGCAGAAGGCGGCATACGAGCAGTACTTC. Translation gives CASSFFEQKAAYEQYF.

The chain uses TRBV19 and TRBJ1-1; D is unresolved. Germline assignment: CDR1 LNHDA and CDR2 SQIVND (reference sequence). Trimming removed 0 bases from V and 0 bases from J, with 8 bases in between. The CDR3 extends over 15 amino acids. The CDR3 nucleotides are TGTGCCAGTAGTATAGATCTGTATATGAACACTGAAGCTTTCTTT. Its protein is CASSIDLYMNTEAFF.

This clone was detected only a few times. CDR3 nucleotides: TGTGCCAGCAGTAGGGGGGGGCAAGGTGGCTACACCTTC. Its translation: CASSRGGQGGYTF. The V and J genes are TRBV25-1 and TRBJ1-2; D might be TRBD1 (6 bases). V lost 5 bases and J lost 7, with 14 bases in between. Per the germline V gene, CDR1 is MGHDK and CDR2 is SYGVNS. The CDR3 length is 13 residues.

This clone was picked up a small number of times. This sequence joins TRBV4-1 and TRBJ2-5; TRBD2 matches at 11 bases. Germline V CDR1 and CDR2: MGHRA, YSYEKL. Trimming cost V 0 bases and J 2 bases; bases outside gene matches: 2. The CDR3 extends over 16 amino acids. The CDR3 sequence is CASSQDGTSGQETQYF. The DNA of the CDR3 is TGCGCCAGCAGCCAAGACGGGACTAGCGGACAAGAGACCCAGTACTTC.

In its sample, this clone was seen a few times. V usage is TRBV11-2 and J usage is TRBJ1-3, with D possibly TRBD1 on 5 matching bases. The ends were cut back, 4 bases at V and 0 bases at J, with 10 bases in the middle. The germline V gene encodes CDR1 SGHAT and CDR2 FQNNGV. There are 15 residues in the CDR3. CDR3 sequence (DNA): TGTGCCAGCAGCTGGACAACCAACTCTGGAAACACCATATATTTT. Translation gives CASSWTTNSGNTIYF.

The chain joins TRBV5-5 to TRBJ1-5; 7 nucleotides agree with TRBD1. Losses at the gene ends were 0 bases for V and 6 bases for J; bases not matched to a gene: 9. In germline, CDR1 is SGHKS, CDR2 YYEKEE (reference sequence). The length of the CDR3 is 16 residues. CDR3: CASSLGTGAGGQPQHF. The CDR3 DNA reads TGTGCCAGCAGCTTGGGTACAGGGGCGGGTGGTCAGCCCCAGCATTTT.

This clone was found a few times. The J gene is TRBJ2-7, the V gene TRBV19, with D tentatively TRBD1 (5 bases). Germline V gene sequence: CDR1 LNHDA, CDR2 SQIVND (reference sequence). The V end lost 4 bases, the J end lost 4 bases, and 8 bases lay between the germline ends. The CDR3 has 12 residues. DNA for the CDR3: TGTGCCAGTAGTAAGACAGTATACGAGCAGTACTTC. It encodes CASSKTVYEQYF.

The rearrangement joins TRBV5-6 to TRBJ2-7; 7 positions match TRBD2. V shed 7 bases, J shed 0 bases, and the junction held 7 bases outside the gene matches. CDR1 is SGHDT and CDR2 is YYEEEE in the germline V gene. The CDR3 runs to 14 residues. Here the CDR3 reads CASRIGGGSYEQYF. Written as DNA, the CDR3 is TGTGCCAGCCGCATTGGGGGGGGCTCCTACGAGCAGTACTTC.

This chain connects TRBV28 to TRBJ1-4; D gene unclear. The CDR3 has 12 amino acids. Germline values: CDR1 MDHEN, CDR2 SYDVKM. The V and J ends lost 6 bases and 10 bases respectively, with 12 bases between them. CDR3 amino acids: CASSPPRGKLFF. The CDR3 DNA reads as TGTGCCAGCAGCCCTCCCCGAGGAAAACTGTTTTTT.

The chain joins TRBV10-3 to TRBJ2-5; the match to TRBD1 covers 7 bases. CDR1 is ENHRY and CDR2 is SYGVKD in the germline V gene. The CDR3 contains 15 residues. After removal of 2 bases from V and 5 bases from J, the junction contained 8 bases not matched to a gene. CDR3 protein: CAISEGTTGLETQYF. CDR3 nucleotide sequence: TGTGCCATCAGTGAGGGGACGACAGGGCTTGAGACCCAGTACTTC.

This clone was counted between two and nine times. The chain recombines TRBV2 with TRBJ1-1; 7 bases are a match to TRBD1. Germline CDR1 reads SNHLY; CDR2 reads FYNNEI. Germline trimming cut 11 bases from V and 7 bases from J; bases unmatched to any gene: 13. The CDR3 extends over 13 amino acids. The CDR3 loop reads CAHTDTRQGEAFF. Written as DNA, the CDR3 is TGTGCCCATACCGACACCCGACAGGGTGAAGCTTTCTTT.

The J gene is TRBJ2-7, the V gene TRBV7-3; 10 bases are a match to TRBD1. Per the germline V gene, CDR1 is SGHTA and CDR2 is FQGTGA. V lost 0 bases and J lost 4; bases outside the gene matches: 3. The CDR3 has 15 residues. The DNA for the CDR3 is TGTGCCAGCAGCTTAACCGGGACAGGGGATTACGAGCAGTACTTC. Translating gives CASSLTGTGDYEQYF.